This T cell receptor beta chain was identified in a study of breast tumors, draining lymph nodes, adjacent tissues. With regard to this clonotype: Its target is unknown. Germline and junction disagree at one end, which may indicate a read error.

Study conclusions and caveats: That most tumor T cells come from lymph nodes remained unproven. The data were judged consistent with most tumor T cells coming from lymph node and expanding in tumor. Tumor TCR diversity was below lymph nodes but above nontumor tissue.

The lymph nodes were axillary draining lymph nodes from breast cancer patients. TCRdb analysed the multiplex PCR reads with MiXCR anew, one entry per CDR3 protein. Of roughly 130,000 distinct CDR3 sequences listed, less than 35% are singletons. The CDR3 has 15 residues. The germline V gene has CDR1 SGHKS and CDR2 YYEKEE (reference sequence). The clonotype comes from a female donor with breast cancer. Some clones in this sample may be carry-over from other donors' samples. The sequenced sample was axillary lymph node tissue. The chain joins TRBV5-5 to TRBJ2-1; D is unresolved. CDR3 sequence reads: CASSLRHDHYNEQFF. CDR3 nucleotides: TGCGCCAGCAGCTTGCGACACGACCACTACAATGAGCAGTTCTTC.